This T cell receptor beta chain derives from a study of identical twins' blood T cells. Six healthy women, forming three identical twin pairs, donated samples. As concerns this clonotype: Its antigen is currently unknown.

Original processing methods: Clonotypes per individual ranged from about 85,000 to nearly 550,000. In TCRdb, the 5' RACE reads were re-called with MiXCR into one record per CDR3 protein. The V and J calls come from TCRdb's annotation, not from the publication. In the table there are fewer than 450,000 distinct CDR3 sequences, more than 25% of which are singletons. This CDR3 contains 11 residues. CDR1 and CDR2 (germline): SQVTM, ANQGSEA. V lost 6 bases and J lost 8, with 13 bases in between. General study points: V gene usage reportedly matched far better within twin pairs than unrelated donors.

Sequenced input: PBMCs. This chain joins TRBV29-1 and TRBJ1-1; tentatively, D is TRBD1 (6 bases). The clonotype comes from a woman aged 18 to 55 in good health. In nucleotides, the CDR3 is TGCAGCGTGGTTACAGGGCGCGAAGCTTTCTTT. This codes for CSVVTGREAFF.